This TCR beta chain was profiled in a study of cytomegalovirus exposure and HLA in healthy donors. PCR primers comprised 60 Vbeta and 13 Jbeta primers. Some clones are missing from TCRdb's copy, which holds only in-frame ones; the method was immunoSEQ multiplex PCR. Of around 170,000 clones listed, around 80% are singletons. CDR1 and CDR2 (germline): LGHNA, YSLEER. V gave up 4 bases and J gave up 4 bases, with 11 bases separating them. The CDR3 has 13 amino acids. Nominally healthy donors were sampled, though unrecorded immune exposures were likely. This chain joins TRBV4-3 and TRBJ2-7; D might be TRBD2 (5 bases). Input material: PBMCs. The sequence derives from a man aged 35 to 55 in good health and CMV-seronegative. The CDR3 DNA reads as TGCGCCAGCAGCCGCGGACTCGCTTACGAGCAGTACTTC. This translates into CASSRGLAYEQYF.